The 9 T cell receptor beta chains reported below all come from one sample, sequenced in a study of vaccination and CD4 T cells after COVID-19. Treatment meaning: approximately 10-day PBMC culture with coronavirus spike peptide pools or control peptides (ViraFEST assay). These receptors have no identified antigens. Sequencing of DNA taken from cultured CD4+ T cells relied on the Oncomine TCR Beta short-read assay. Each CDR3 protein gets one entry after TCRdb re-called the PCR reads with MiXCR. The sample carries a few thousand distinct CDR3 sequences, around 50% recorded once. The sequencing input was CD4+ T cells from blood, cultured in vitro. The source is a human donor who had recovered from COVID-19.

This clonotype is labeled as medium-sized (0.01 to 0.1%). CDR3 loop: CAWSPMGQGFYTGELFF. The CDR3 DNA reads TGTGCCTGGAGTCCTATGGGACAGGGGTTTTACACCGGGGAGCTGTTTTTT. The rearrangement links TRBV30 to TRBJ2-2; TRBD1 agrees at 10 bases. The germline V gene encodes CDR1 GTSNPN and CDR2 SVGIG (reference sequence). The trim removed 2 bases at V and 3 bases at J, leaving 9 bases unmatched. This CDR3 spans 17 amino acids.

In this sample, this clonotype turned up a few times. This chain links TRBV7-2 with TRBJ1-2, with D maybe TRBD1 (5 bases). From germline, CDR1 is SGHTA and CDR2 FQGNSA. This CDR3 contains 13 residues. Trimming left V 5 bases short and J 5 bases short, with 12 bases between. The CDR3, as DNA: TGTGCCAGCAGCCTCAGGGCTCGGTATGGCTACACCTTC. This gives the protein CASSLRARYGYTF. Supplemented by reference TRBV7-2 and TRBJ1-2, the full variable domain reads GAGVSQSPSNKVTEKGKDVELRCDPISGHTALYWYRQSLGQGLEFLIYFQGNSAPDKSGLPSDRFSAERTGGSVSTLTIQRTQQEDSAVYLCASSLRARYGYTFGSGTRLTVV.

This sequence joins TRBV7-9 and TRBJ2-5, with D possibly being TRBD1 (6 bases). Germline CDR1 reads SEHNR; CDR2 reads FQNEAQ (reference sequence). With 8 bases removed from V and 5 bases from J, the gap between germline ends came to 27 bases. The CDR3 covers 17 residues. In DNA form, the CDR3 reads TGTGCCAGCCAGCACTTGGGCGGCACAGGGTTGTTGGAGACCCAGTACTTC. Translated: CASQHLGGTGLLETQYF. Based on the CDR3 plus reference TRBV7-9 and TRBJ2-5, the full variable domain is DTGVSQNPRHKITKRGQNVTFRCDPISEHNRLYWYRQTLGQGPEFLTYFQNEAQLEKSRLLSDRFSAERPKGSFSTLEIQRTEQGDSAMYLCASQHLGGTGLLETQYFGPGTRLLVL.

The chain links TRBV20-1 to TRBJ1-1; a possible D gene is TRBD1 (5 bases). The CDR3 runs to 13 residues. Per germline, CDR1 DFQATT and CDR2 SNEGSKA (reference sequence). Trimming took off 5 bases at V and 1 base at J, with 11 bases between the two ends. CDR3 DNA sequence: TGCAGTGCTGAGCAGGGTTCGAACACTGAAGCTTTCTTT. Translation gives CSAEQGSNTEAFF.

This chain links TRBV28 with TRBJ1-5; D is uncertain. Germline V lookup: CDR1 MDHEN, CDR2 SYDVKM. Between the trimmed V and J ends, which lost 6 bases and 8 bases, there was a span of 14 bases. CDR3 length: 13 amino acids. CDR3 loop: CASSPPPPKPQHF. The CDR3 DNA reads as TGTGCCAGCAGCCCTCCCCCTCCGAAGCCCCAGCATTTT.

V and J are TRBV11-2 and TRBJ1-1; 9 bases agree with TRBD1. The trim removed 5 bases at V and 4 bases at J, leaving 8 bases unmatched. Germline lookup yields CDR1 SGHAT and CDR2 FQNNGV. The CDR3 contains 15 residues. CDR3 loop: CASSPMGTGFTEAFF. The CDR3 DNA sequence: TGTGCCAGCAGCCCAATGGGGACAGGGTTCACTGAAGCTTTCTTT. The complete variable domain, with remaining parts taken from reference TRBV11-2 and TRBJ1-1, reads EAGVAQSPRYKIIEKRQSVAFWCNPISGHATLYWYQQILGQGPKLLIQFQNNGVVDDSQLPKDRFSAERLKGVDSTLKIQPAKLEDSAVYLCASSPMGTGFTEAFFGQGTRLTVV.

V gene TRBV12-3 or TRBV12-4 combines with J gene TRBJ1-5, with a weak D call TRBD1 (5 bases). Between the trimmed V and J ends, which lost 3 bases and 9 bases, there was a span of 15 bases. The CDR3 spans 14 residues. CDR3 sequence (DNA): TGTGCCAGCAGTTTGGGCGGGGGGTTTGGGCCCCAGCATTTT. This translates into CASSLGGGFGPQHF.

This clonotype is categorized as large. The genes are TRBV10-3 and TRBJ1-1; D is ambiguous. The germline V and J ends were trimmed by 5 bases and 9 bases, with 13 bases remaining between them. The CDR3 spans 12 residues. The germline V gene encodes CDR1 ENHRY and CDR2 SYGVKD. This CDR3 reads CAISSSVAKAFF. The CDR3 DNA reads TGTGCCATCAGTAGCAGCGTCGCGAAAGCTTTCTTT.

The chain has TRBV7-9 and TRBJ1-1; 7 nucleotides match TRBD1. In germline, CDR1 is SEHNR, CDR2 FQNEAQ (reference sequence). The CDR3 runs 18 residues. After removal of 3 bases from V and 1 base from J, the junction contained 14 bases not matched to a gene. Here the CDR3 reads CASSFPLAGGLGNTEAFF. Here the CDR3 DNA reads TGTGCCAGCAGCTTCCCCCTGGCAGGGGGGTTGGGGAACACTGAAGCTTTCTTT. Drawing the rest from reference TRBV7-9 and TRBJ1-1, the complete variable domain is DTGVSQNPRHKITKRGQNVTFRCDPISEHNRLYWYRQTLGQGPEFLTYFQNEAQLEKSRLLSDRFSAERPKGSFSTLEIQRTEQGDSAMYLCASSFPLAGGLGNTEAFFGQGTRLTVV.